The clone carrying this T cell receptor (beta chain) rates as medium-sized (0.01 to 0.1%). The sample comes from a study of T cells after yellow fever vaccination. This CDR3 has 15 amino acids. V lost 6 bases and J lost 0; bases outside the gene matches: 5. Study-level points and caveats: Among all clonotypes, a small share was observed in both CD4 and CD8 compartments.

MiXCR, applied by TCRdb to the 5' RACE reads, yields one record per CDR3 protein. The table lists about 5,800 distinct CDR3 sequences, approximately 5.9% of them singletons. This TCR came from a man younger than 35 who received the YFV17D yellow fever vaccine. The sample consisted of PBMCs, either bulk or a sorted T-cell subset (CD4+, CD8+, memory, or dextramer-sorted; not recorded which), taken roughly 15 days after the first yellow fever vaccination. The rearrangement uses TRBV12-3 or TRBV12-4 and TRBJ1-5, with 7 bases fitting TRBD1. The CDR3 nucleotides are TGTGCCAGCAGCTCGACAGGGTATAGCAATCAGCCCCAGCATTTT. Encoded protein: CASSSTGYSNQPQHF.